The clone carrying this T cell receptor beta chain was picked up many times. Its antigen is currently unknown. Amplification yielded TCR beta CDR3 regions, with RNA transcripts as the source. With the HTBI primer set, the TCR CDR3 went through a first round of RT-PCR. TCRdb reprocessed the multiplex PCR reads via MiXCR and lists one record per CDR3 protein. The sample records 300,000 to 450,000 distinct CDR3 sequences, about a sixth being singletons. The sample is drawn from a study of T cells in Graves' hyperthyroidism and ophthalmopathy. Study context: Blood from the periphery was taken at initial diagnosis, before any treatment.

V gave up 6 bases and J gave up 4 bases; unmatched junction bases: 8. The CDR3 runs 14 residues. CDR1 is DFQATT, CDR2 SNEGSKA, per germline (reference sequence). Notes on the study in general: The model made its ophthalmopathy prediction, and onset followed a median approximately six months later.

Source material: blood. The sequence was obtained from a woman in her 30s with Graves' hyperthyroidism that later progressed to Graves' ophthalmopathy. The rearrangement uses TRBV20-1 and TRBJ2-3, with 9 bases lining up with TRBD2. The CDR3 reads CSASLAGRADTQYF. CDR3 nucleotide sequence: TGCAGTGCCTCCCTAGCGGGAAGGGCAGATACGCAGTATTTT.